These 7 T cell receptor beta chains came from one sample sequenced in a study of post-analysis software for immune sequencing data. Antigens for these TCRs are unknown. Study results and caveats: TRBV segments more frequent in patients than in controls numbered roughly 5 and included TRBV5-6, TRBV5-1 and TRBV20-1.

TCR beta libraries were prepared from cDNA with unique molecular identifiers. TCRdb itself ran the PCR reads through MiXCR, one entry per CDR3 protein. The repertoire holds roughly 670,000 distinct CDR3 sequences, with more than 50% as singletons. Sequencing used blood. The receptors stem from a girl aged 2 to 10 with multiple sclerosis.

This clonotype was seen a handful of times. J is TRBJ2-7 and V is TRBV7-8; no firm D call. Per germline, CDR1 SGHVS and CDR2 FQNEAQ. The CDR3 contains 14 residues. V was shortened by 0 bases and J by 2 bases, with 8 bases between the two germline ends. The CDR3 sequence: CASSLAPAPYEQYF. CDR3 nucleotides: TGTGCCAGCAGCTTAGCTCCAGCCCCCTACGAGCAGTACTTC.

The CDR3 DNA is TGCAGCGTTTGGGCAGATACGCAGTATTTT. The encoded protein is CSVWADTQYF. V gene TRBV29-1 combines with J gene TRBJ2-3, with D uncertain. V dropped 5 bases and J dropped 4 bases, with 4 bases sitting between them. Germline CDR1 is SQVTM and CDR2 is ANQGSEA. The CDR3 runs 10 residues.

This clonotype was recorded a few times. The gene calls are TRBV29-1 and TRBJ1-4; possible D gene TRBD1, 5 bases. The CDR3 extends over 13 amino acids. V shed 7 bases and J shed 4 bases, with 13 bases lying between them. Germline V CDR1 and CDR2: SQVTM, ANQGSEA. Here the CDR3 reads CSALTDLNEKLFF. In nucleotides, the CDR3 is TGCAGCGCCTTGACAGACCTTAATGAAAAACTGTTTTTT.

This clonotype has only a few counts. This chain joins TRBV29-1 and TRBJ1-2; D unresolved. CDR1 and CDR2 (germline): SQVTM, ANQGSEA. This CDR3 spans 13 amino acids. V shed 4 bases and J shed 0 bases, with 9 bases lying between them. The CDR3 nucleotides are TGCAGCGTTGGTACAAATACTAACTATGGCTACACCTTC. It translates to CSVGTNTNYGYTF. The whole variable domain, remainder taken from reference TRBV29-1 and TRBJ1-2, is SAVISQKPSRDICQRGTSLTIQCQVDSQVTMMFWYRQQPGQSLTLIATANQGSEATYESGFVIDKFPISRPNLTFSTLTVSNMSPEDSSIYLCSVGTNTNYGYTFGSGTRLTVV.

This clonotype came up a few times. The V and J genes are TRBV29-1 and TRBJ2-5; no clear D gene. The CDR3 is 12 residues long. Looked up from germline, CDR1 is SQVTM and CDR2 is ANQGSEA. V was shortened by 5 bases and J by 2 bases, with 9 bases between the two germline ends. The CDR3 region has the DNA TGCAGCGTTTTTGGGTTACAAGAGACCCAGTACTTC. Translating gives CSVFGLQETQYF.

This sequence joins TRBV5-1 and TRBJ1-1, with TRBD1 identical over 12 bases. The CDR3 contains 16 residues. The V gene end was trimmed by 9 bases and the J gene end by 1 base; junction bases not matched to a gene: 10. Germline V gene data show CDR1 as SGHRS and CDR2 as YFSETQ. This chain's CDR3 is CATKAGTGGENTEAFF. The DNA of the CDR3 is TGCGCCACCAAAGCCGGGACAGGGGGCGAGAACACTGAAGCTTTCTTT.

The gene calls are TRBV18 and TRBJ2-1, with TRBD1 matching 7 bases. Germline CDR1 reads KGHSH; CDR2 reads LQKENI. Trimming removed 1 base from V and 0 bases from J; junction bases left unmatched: 3. The CDR3 has 16 residues. The CDR3 protein is CASSPLRDSSYNEQFF. As DNA, the CDR3 is TGTGCCAGCTCACCACTGAGGGACAGCTCCTACAATGAGCAGTTCTTC.